The 8 T cell receptor beta chains below were found in one sample sequenced in a study of blood T cell repertoires in COVID-19. Profiled with immunoSEQ multiplex PCR; TCRdb holds only in-frame clones, not every one. This sample yields 180,000 or so clones, of which approximately 84% are seen a single time; 1% to 1.5% belongs to the top ten. The source material was PBMCs or T cells enriched from blood (not recorded which). The source is a human donor with acute COVID-19. The donor label of this sample is uncertain.

CDR3 sequence reads: CSVDREAGETQYF. Here the CDR3 DNA reads TGCAGCGTTGACAGGGAGGCCGGGGAGACCCAGTACTTC. This chain connects TRBV29-1 to TRBJ2-5; a weak D match, TRBD2 (6 bases). Germline V gives CDR1 SQVTM, CDR2 ANQGSEA. The CDR3 length is 13 residues. V was trimmed by 3 bases and J by 5 bases, leaving 13 bases between them.

This clone was found once. The rearrangement joins TRBV19 to TRBJ1-2, with TRBD1 identical over 7 bases. The trim removed 10 bases at V and 5 bases at J, leaving 10 bases unmatched. CDR1 LNHDA and CDR2 SQIVND come from the germline V gene (reference sequence). The CDR3 has 13 residues. The CDR3 here is CATLDRAGYGYTF. As DNA, the CDR3 is TGTGCCACTCTAGACAGGGCAGGGTATGGCTACACCTTC. The full variable domain, its missing parts supplied by reference TRBV19 and TRBJ1-2, is DGGITQSPKYLFRKEGQNVTLSCEQNLNHDAMYWYRQDPGQGLRLIYYSQIVNDFQKGDIAEGYSVSREKKESFPLTVTSAQKNPTAFYLCATLDRAGYGYTFGSGTRLTVV.

V gene TRBV5-1 combines with J gene TRBJ2-1, with 10 bases lining up with TRBD2. V lost 1 base, J lost 5 bases, and 3 bases stayed unmatched. CDR1 is SGHRS and CDR2 is YFSETQ in the germline V gene. CDR3 length: 15 amino acids. The CDR3: CASSLIAGGNNEQFF. The CDR3 DNA sequence: TGCGCCAGCAGCTTGATAGCGGGGGGCAACAATGAGCAGTTCTTC.

The chain links TRBV30 to TRBJ2-3; 10 nucleotides align to TRBD2. V dropped 4 bases and J dropped 2; count of bases not matched to a gene: 6. CDR1 and CDR2 (germline): GTSNPN, SVGIG (reference sequence). This CDR3 spans 15 amino acids. The CDR3 protein is CAWTRLAGNTDTQYF. Here the CDR3 DNA reads TGTGCCTGGACCCGACTAGCGGGCAACACAGATACGCAGTATTTT.

The chain uses TRBV6-2 or TRBV6-3 and TRBJ2-1; TRBD1 might be the D (5 bases). The V gene lost 2 bases and the J gene lost 5 bases, with 10 bases spanning the gap. This CDR3 is 14 amino acids long. CDR1 and CDR2 from the germline V gene are MNHEY and SVGEGT. This CDR3 reads CASSYARVNNEQFF. In DNA, the CDR3 is TGTGCCAGCAGTTACGCCAGGGTGAACAATGAGCAGTTCTTC.

The J gene is TRBJ2-1, the V gene TRBV18; no reliable D call. The CDR3 loop spans 14 amino acids. Germline V lookup: CDR1 KGHSH, CDR2 LQKENI. The V gene lost 2 bases and the J gene lost 0 bases, with 5 bases spanning the gap. CDR3 residues: CASSPSLSYNEQFF. For the CDR3, the DNA is TGTGCCAGCTCACCATCCCTCTCCTACAATGAGCAGTTCTTC.

V usage is TRBV6-1 and J usage is TRBJ1-3; D is undetermined. The CDR3 is made up of 16 amino acids. The V end lost 3 bases, the J end lost 3 bases, and 15 bases lay between the germline ends. From germline, CDR1 is MNHNS and CDR2 SASEGT. The CDR3 loop is CASSEEGPRSGNTIYF. CDR3 nucleotide sequence: TGTGCCAGCAGTGAGGAGGGCCCTCGGAGTGGAAACACCATATATTTT.

Only one count was recorded for this clone. The V and J genes are TRBV27 and TRBJ2-3; D call uncertain. The ends were cut back, 3 bases at V and 5 bases at J, with 18 bases in the middle. The CDR3 runs 16 residues. Germline CDR1 and CDR2: MNHEY and SMNVEV (reference sequence). The CDR3 DNA reads TGTGCCAGCAGTTTGGGCTATTGGGTGCACAAAGATACGCAGTATTTT. Translation: CASSLGYWVHKDTQYF.